This T cell receptor beta chain was recovered during a study of OX40 agonist ivuxolimab in advanced cancers. Study at large: Every 2 weeks, patients got intravenous ivuxolimab at one of six dose levels (0.01-10 mg/kg).

The repertoire was sequenced with immunoSEQ multiplex PCR; TCRdb's copy has only in-frame clones and lacks some. The sample lists 94,000 or so clones, about 80% occurring once. The germline V gene encodes CDR1 GTSNPN and CDR2 SVGIG (reference sequence). Between the trimmed V and J ends, which lost 2 bases and 5 bases, there was a span of 9 bases. The CDR3 is 12 residues long. Comments on this clone: Distinct nucleotide sequences in the sample also encode this CDR3.

V usage is TRBV30 and J usage is TRBJ1-2; tentative D call: TRBD1 (5 bases). The origin of this receptor is an adult with an advanced solid tumor such as melanoma, head and neck, liver or kidney cancer. The specimen was CD4+ or CD8+ T cells sorted from blood, collected in a trial of the OX40 agonist ivuxolimab. In DNA form, the CDR3 reads TGTGCCTGGAGTCCCGCAGGGTATGGCTACACCTTC. The encoded protein is CAWSPAGYGYTF.